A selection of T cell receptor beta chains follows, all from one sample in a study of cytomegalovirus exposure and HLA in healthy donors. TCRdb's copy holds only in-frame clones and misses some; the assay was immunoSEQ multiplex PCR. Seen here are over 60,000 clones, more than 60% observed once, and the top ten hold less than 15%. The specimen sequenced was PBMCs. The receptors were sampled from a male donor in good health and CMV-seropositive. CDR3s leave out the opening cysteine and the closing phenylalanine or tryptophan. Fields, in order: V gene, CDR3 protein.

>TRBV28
ASSWDTLGYGYT
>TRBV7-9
ASSLVGGGSYNEQF
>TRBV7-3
ASSPQGAGEQF
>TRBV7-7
ASSLTLTGLYTGELF
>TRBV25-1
ASSIGGSTNEKLF
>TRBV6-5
ASSAGNRGKTEAF
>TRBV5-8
ASSLAGSSSNTGELF
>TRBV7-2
ASSLALGGNTEAF
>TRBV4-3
ASSQRLAPSANYGYT
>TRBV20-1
SAPGLNEQF
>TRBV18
ASSPLSAYEQY
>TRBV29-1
SVNRGGAEAF
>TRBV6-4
ASSRTSGASQQY